The clone carrying this T cell receptor (beta chain) was recorded at least ten times. Its antigen is unknown. The sample comes from a study of neurological immune-mediated disorders. Study-level findings and limits: CDR3 amino acid sequences found in expanded clones were never shared across subjects, suggesting private repertoires in all groups.

This CDR3 has 13 residues. Germline assignment: CDR1 LNHNV and CDR2 YYDKDF (reference sequence). Trimming left V 0 bases short and J 5 bases short, with 8 bases between. The unsorted libraries were generated from a total of 2 million PBMCs, which had been stored in RNAlater at -80 C. As for the cDNA, it was generated by 5'RACE with 10-nucleotide random UMIs. The yield of each sequencing run was over 170 million TCR-beta sequences from 15-18 subjects. One entry per CDR3 protein, called by TCRdb with MiXCR from the 5' RACE reads. The sample consists of around 83,000 distinct CDR3 sequences, roughly 13% of them appearing once.

V is TRBV15 and J is TRBJ2-7; either TRBD1 or TRBD2 may supply D (5 bases each). Sequencing used PBMCs. The origin of this receptor is a woman aged 45-60 years in good health. The CDR3 region is CATSRDRGDEQYF. CDR3 bases: TGTGCCACCAGCAGAGATCGAGGGGACGAGCAGTACTTC.